A selection of T cell receptor beta chains follows, all from one sample in a study of cytomegalovirus exposure and HLA in healthy donors. Data came from immunoSEQ multiplex PCR; TCRdb stores just in-frame clones and leaves some out. The table has 300,000 to 350,000 clones, 70% to 90% seen once; the top ten hold about 0.96%. Sequences were obtained from PBMCs. The receptors shown here come from a young man in good health and CMV-seronegative. Each CDR3 is given without its conserved first and last residue. D genes are given only for firm matches.

CDR3,D,J,V
ASSQEVSGSYGYT,NA,TRBJ1-2,TRBV4-3
AIASSLAGGSDTQY,TRBD2,TRBJ2-3,TRBV10-3
ASSAGQGDSYEQY,TRBD1,TRBJ2-7,TRBV5-1
ASSLLVGANGNEKLF,NA,TRBJ1-4,TRBV5-5
ASSEGGGLGGDNTQY,TRBD2,TRBJ2-3,TRBV2
ASSLAGRYTEAF,NA,TRBJ1-1,TRBV5-6
ASSESWQNQPQH,NA,TRBJ1-5,TRBV2
ASSFSGRTEAF,NA,TRBJ1-1,TRBV25-1
ASGAGTGAAETQY,TRBD1,TRBJ2-5,TRBV12-5
ASSLDLGGGEQY,NA,TRBJ2-7,TRBV7-9
ASSYSGQGGTYEQY,TRBD1,TRBJ2-7,TRBV6-5
ASSQSEQGPSPLH,NA,TRBJ1-6,TRBV23-1
ASSFRAGVGEQY,TRBD2,TRBJ2-7,TRBV5-6
ASSNVAKTSYNEQF,NA,TRBJ2-1,TRBV5-4
ASTHYTDRRETQY,TRBD1,TRBJ2-5,TRBV6-5
ASSFSGKKAF,NA,TRBJ1-1,TRBV5-6
SVEVTRDEQY,NA,TRBJ2-7,TRBV29-1
ASSPPGQGDLTNEKLF,TRBD1,TRBJ1-4,TRBV18
ASSLEPYEQY,NA,TRBJ2-7,TRBV7-2
ATSWDRGGTEAF,TRBD1,TRBJ1-1,TRBV15
ASSLGQLSYEQY,NA,TRBJ2-7,TRBV5-4
ASSAPLSAGELF,NA,TRBJ2-2,TRBV9
ASSLEDLGEQY,NA,TRBJ2-7,TRBV2
ASSAGQEGYNEQF,NA,TRBJ2-1,TRBV5-6
ASSSDGDFNEKLF,NA,TRBJ1-4,TRBV5-5
ASSLGDRGYEQF,TRBD1,TRBJ2-1,TRBV5-1
ASSQGWGGGIIIEQF,NA,TRBJ2-1,TRBV4-1
ASSLSGAGEQF,TRBD2,TRBJ2-1,TRBV27
ASSPQGSNQPQH,NA,TRBJ1-5,TRBV27
ASSLPSSYEQY,NA,TRBJ2-7,TRBV4-1
ASSESVQLSETQY,NA,TRBJ2-5,TRBV10-1
ASDSGGAIFYNEQF,TRBD2,TRBJ2-1,TRBV7-2
ASSYRGTGNTIY,TRBD1,TRBJ1-3,TRBV5-4
ASSSSTGGRGTGELF,TRBD1,TRBJ2-2,TRBV5-6
ASSPGHPFEYGYT,NA,TRBJ1-2,TRBV7-9
ASSLLAGGLTDTQY,TRBD2,TRBJ2-3,TRBV5-4
ASTQDRIETQY,TRBD1,TRBJ2-5,TRBV5-1
ASSYGGLAVRNEQF,TRBD2,TRBJ2-1,TRBV6-5
ASNLPGGTTTEAF,NA,TRBJ1-1,TRBV19
ASSLVTGENQY,TRBD1,TRBJ2-7,TRBV5-1
ASSPGQGASTDTQY,TRBD1,TRBJ2-3,TRBV7-7
ASSLRQGRYEKLF,TRBD1,TRBJ1-4,TRBV28
ASSRKSGDYNEQF,NA,TRBJ2-1,TRBV5-4
ASTPSGEAAGELF,NA,TRBJ2-2,TRBV21-1
ASSPHSGVQETQY,TRBD2,TRBJ2-5,TRBV18
ASSTPGVRGEKLF,NA,TRBJ1-4,TRBV2
ASSLYGGAYEQY,TRBD2,TRBJ2-7,TRBV7-9
ASRTGQGDAGELF,TRBD1,TRBJ2-2,TRBV28
ASSLGSRETQY,NA,TRBJ2-5,TRBV5-1
ASRQWDRGHGGYT,TRBD1,TRBJ1-2,TRBV2
AWREAGSNEQF,NA,TRBJ2-1,TRBV30
ASSHPGQGLTDTQY,TRBD1,TRBJ2-3,TRBV7-9
ASSSLTSRSSYNEQF,TRBD2,TRBJ2-1,TRBV13
ASSIEGRRNEQY,NA,TRBJ2-7,TRBV4-1
ASSLAGHTEAF,NA,TRBJ1-1,TRBV5-1
ASSTMGNTIY,NA,TRBJ1-3,TRBV28
ASSRAGELF,NA,TRBJ2-2,TRBV6-5
ASRDRGGYGYT,TRBD1,TRBJ1-2,TRBV6-6
ASSLAYWDRGIETQY,TRBD1,TRBJ2-5,TRBV7-2